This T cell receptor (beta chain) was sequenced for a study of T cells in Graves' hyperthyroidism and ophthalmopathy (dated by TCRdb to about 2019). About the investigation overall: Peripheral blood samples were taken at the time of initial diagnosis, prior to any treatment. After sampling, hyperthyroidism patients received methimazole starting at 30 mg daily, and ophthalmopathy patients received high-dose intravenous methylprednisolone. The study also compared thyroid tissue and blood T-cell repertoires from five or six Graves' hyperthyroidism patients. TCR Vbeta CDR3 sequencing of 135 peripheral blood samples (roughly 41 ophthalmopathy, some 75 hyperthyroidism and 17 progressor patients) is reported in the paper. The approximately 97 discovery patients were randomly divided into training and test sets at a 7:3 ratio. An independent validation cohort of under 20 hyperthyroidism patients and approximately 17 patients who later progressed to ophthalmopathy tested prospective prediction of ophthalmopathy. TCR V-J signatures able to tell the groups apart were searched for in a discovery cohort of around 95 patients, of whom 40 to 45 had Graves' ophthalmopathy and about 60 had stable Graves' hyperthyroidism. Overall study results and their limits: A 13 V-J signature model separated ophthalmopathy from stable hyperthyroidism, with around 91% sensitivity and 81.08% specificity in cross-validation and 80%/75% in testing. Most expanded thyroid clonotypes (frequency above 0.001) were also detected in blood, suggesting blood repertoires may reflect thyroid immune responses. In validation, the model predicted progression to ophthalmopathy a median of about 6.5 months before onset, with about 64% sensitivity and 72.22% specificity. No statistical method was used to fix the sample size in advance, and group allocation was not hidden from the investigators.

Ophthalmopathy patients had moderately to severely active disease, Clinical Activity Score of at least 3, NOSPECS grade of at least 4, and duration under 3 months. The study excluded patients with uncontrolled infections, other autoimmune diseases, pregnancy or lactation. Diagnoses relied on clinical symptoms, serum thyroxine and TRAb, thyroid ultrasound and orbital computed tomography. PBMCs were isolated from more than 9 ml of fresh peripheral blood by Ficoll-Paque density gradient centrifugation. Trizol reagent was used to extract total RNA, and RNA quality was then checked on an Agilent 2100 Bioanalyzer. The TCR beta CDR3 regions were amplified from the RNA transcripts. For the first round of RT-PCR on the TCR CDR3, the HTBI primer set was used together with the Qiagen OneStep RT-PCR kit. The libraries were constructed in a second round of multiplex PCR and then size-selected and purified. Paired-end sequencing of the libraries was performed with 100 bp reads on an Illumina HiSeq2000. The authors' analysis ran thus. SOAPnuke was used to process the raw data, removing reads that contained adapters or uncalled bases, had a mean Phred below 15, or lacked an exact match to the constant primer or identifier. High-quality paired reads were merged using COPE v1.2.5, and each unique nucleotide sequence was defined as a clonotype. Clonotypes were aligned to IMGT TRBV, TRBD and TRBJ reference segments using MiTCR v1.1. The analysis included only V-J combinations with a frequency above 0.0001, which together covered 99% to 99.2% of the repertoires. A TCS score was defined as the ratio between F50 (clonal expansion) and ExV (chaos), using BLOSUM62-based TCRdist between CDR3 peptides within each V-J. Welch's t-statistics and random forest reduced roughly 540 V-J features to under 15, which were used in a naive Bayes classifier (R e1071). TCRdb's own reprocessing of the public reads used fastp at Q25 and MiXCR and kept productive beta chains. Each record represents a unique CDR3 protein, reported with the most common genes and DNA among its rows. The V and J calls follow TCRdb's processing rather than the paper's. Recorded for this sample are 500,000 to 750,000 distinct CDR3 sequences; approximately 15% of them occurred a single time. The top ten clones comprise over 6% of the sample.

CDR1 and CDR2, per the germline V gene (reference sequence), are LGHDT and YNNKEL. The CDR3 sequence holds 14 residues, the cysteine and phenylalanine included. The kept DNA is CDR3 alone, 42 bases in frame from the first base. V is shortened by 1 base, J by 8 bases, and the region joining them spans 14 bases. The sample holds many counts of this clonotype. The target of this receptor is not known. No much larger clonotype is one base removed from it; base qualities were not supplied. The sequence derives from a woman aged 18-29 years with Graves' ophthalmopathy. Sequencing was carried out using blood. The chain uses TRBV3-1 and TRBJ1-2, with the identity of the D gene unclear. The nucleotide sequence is TGTGCCAGCAGCCAAGTGTCAGCTGGAAAAGGCTACACCTTC. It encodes CASSQVSAGKGYTF. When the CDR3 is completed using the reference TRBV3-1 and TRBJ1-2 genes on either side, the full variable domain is DTAVSQTPKYLVTQMGNDKSIKCEQNLGHDTMYWYKQDSKKFLKIMFSYNNKELIINETVPNRFSPKSPDKAHLNLHINSLELGDSAVYFCASSQVSAGKGYTFGSGTRLTVV.